This T cell receptor (beta chain) emerged from a study of graft-versus-host responses after intestinal transplantation. Study at large: Tacrolimus plus steroids were given to all recipients for two to three years, preceded by anti-thymocyte globulin induction. Points from the study as a whole: Early after transplant, HvG declines were associated with peak levels of circulating GvH clones.

Germline CDR1 reads LNHDA; CDR2 reads SQIVND (reference sequence). Trimming cost V 5 bases and J 4 bases; bases outside gene matches: 7. The CDR3 has 14 residues. For this clone: Its specificity is unknown.

Sequenced by immunoSEQ multiplex PCR; TCRdb stores in-frame clones only, minus some. The sample records roughly 56,000 clones, approximately 90% being singletons. The chain carries TRBV19 and TRBJ1-2, with TRBD1 identical over 7 bases. The sample consisted of PBMCs, taken approximately 120 days after intestinal transplantation. This receptor was identified in a human patient who received an intestinal transplant, so some T cells may come from the graft donor. The DNA of the CDR3 is TGTGCCAGTAGTGAACAGGGGCCTGGCTATGGCTACACCTTC. Encoded protein: CASSEQGPGYGYTF.